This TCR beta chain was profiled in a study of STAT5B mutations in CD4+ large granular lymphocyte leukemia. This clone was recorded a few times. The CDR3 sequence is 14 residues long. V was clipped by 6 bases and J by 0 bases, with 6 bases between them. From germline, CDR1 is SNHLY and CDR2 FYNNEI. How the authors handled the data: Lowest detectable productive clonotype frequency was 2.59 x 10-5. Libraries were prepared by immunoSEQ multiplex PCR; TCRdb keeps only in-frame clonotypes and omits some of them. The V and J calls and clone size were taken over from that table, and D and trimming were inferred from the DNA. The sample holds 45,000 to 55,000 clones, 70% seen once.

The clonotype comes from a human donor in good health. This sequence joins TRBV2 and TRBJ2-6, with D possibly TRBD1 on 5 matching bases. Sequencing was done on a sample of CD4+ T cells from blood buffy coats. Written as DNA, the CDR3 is TGTGCCAGCAGAGGGGACTCTGGGGCCAACGTCCTGACTTTC. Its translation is CASRGDSGANVLTF.